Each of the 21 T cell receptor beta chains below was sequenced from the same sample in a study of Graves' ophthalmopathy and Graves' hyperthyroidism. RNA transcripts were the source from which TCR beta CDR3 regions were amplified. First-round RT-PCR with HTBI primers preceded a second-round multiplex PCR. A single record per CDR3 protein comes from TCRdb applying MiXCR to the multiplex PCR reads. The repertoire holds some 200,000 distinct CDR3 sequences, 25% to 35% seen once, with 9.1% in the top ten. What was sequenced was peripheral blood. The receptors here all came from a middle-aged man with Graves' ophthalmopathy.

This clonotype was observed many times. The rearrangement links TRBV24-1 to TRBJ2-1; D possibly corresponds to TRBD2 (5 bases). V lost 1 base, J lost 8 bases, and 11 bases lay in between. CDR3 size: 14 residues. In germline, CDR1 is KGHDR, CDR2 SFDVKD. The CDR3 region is CATSDFSAPHEQFF. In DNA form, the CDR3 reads TGTGCCACCAGTGATTTTAGCGCTCCCCATGAGCAGTTCTTC.

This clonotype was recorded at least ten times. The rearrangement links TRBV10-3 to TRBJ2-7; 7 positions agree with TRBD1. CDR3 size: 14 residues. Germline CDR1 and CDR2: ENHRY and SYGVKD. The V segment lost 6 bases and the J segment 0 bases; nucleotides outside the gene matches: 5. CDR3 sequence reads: CAISGDSSSYEQYF. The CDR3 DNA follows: TGTGCCATCAGCGGGGACAGTAGCTCCTACGAGCAGTACTTC.

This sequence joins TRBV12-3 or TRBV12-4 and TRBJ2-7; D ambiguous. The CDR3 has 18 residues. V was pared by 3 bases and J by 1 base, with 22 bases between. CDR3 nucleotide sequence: TGTGCCAGCAGTTTCTCCGATATCACCGGCGCCAGTTCCTACGAGCAGTACTTC. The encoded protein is CASSFSDITGASSYEQYF.

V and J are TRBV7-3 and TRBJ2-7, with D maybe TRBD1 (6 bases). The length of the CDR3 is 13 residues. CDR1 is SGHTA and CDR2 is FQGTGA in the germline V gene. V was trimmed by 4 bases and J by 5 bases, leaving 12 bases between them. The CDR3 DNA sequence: TGTGCCAGCAGCTATCAGGCAGGGGACGAGCAGTACTTC. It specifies CASSYQAGDEQYF.

The DNA of the CDR3 is TGTGCCAGCAGCCTGAACAGGGGACGCACCGGGGAGCTGTTTTTT. Translation gives CASSLNRGRTGELFF. The chain couples TRBV3-1 to TRBJ2-2, with TRBD1 matching over 7 bases. The trim removed 4 bases at V and 4 bases at J, leaving 6 bases unmatched. In germline, CDR1 is LGHDT, CDR2 YNNKEL (reference sequence). This CDR3 comprises 15 residues.

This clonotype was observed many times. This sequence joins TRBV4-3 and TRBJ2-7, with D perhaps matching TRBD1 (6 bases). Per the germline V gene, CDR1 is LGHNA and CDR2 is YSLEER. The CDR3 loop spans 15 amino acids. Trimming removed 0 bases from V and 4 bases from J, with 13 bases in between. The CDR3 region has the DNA TGCGCCAGCAGCCAAGACTCGGCAGGGGAATACGAGCAGTACTTC. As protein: CASSQDSAGEYEQYF.

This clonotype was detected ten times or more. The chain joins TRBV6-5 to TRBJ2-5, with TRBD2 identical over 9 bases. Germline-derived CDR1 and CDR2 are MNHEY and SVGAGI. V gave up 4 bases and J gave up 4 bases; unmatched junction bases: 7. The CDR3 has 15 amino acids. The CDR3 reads CASSWSAGGGETQYF. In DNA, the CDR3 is TGTGCCAGCAGTTGGTCGGCGGGGGGGGGAGAGACCCAGTACTTC.

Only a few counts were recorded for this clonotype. The CDR3 is CASSGTVRETQYF. Written as DNA, the CDR3 is TGTGCCAGCAGTGGGACCGTCCGGGAGACCCAGTACTTC. The chain links TRBV6-2 or TRBV6-3 to TRBJ2-5; D tentatively reads TRBD1 or TRBD2 (5 bases each). Looked up from germline, CDR1 is MNHEY and CDR2 is SVGEGT. The CDR3 runs to 13 residues. Trimming shortened V by 5 bases and J by 5 bases, and 12 bases separated the two germline ends.

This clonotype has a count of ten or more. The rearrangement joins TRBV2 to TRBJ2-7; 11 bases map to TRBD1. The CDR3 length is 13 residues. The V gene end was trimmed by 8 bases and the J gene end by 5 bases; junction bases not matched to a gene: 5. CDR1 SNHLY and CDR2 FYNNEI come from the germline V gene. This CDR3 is CASGGQGGNEQYF. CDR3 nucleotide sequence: TGTGCCAGCGGGGGACAGGGGGGGAACGAGCAGTACTTC.

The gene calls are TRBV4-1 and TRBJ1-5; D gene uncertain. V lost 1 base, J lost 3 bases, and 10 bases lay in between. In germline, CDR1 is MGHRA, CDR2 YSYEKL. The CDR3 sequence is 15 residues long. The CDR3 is CASSQGRGNNQPQHF. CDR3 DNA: TGCGCCAGCAGCCAAGGTCGGGGTAACAATCAGCCCCAGCATTTT.

For the CDR3, the DNA is TGTGCCAGCAGCCCCCCTGGAGGCGGGAGGGGTTTGTACGAGCAGTACTTC. Its protein is CASSPPGGGRGLYEQYF. The V and J genes are TRBV14 and TRBJ2-7; 9 bases are a match to TRBD2. CDR3 length equals 17 residues. The germline CDR1 and CDR2 sequences are SGHDN and FVKESK. J lost 4 bases, V lost 4 bases, and 14 bases had no gene match.

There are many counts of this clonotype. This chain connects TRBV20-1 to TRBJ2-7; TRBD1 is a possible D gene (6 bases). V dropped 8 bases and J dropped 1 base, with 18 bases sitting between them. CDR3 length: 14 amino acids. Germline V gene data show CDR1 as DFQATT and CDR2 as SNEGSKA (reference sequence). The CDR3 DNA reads TGCAGTCCTGACCTCCGACAGGTATCCTACGAGCAGTACTTC. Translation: CSPDLRQVSYEQYF.

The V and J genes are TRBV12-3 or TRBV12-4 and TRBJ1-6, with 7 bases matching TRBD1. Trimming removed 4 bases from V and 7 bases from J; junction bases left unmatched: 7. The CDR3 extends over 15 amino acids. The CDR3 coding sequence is TGTGCCAGCAGTTCGGGGGCACAGGGGAATTCACCCCTCCACTTT. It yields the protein CASSSGAQGNSPLHF.

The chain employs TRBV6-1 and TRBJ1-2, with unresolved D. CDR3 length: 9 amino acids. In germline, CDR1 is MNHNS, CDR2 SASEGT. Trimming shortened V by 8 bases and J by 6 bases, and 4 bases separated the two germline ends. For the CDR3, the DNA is TGTGCCAGCGATGATGGCTACACCTTC. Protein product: CASDDGYTF.

In DNA, the CDR3 is TGTGCCAGCAGTTACTCCCCTACTCGCGAGCAGTACTTC. Its protein is CASSYSPTREQYF. The chain is built from TRBV6-2 or TRBV6-3 and TRBJ2-7; D gene unclear. Germline assignment: CDR1 MNHEY and CDR2 SVGEGT. The CDR3 has 13 amino acids. V lost 0 bases and J lost 6, with 9 bases in between.

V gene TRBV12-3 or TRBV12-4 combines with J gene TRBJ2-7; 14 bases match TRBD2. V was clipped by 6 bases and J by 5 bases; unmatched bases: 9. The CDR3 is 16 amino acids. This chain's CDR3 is CASSQRGTSGSHEQYF. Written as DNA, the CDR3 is TGTGCCAGCAGCCAGAGGGGGACTAGCGGGAGTCACGAGCAGTACTTC.

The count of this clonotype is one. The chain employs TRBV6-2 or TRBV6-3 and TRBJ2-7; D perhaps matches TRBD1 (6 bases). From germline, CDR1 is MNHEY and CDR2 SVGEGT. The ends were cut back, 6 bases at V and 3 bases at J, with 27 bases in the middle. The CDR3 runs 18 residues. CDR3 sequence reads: CASSYPKTGPLGGYEQYF. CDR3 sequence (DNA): TGTGCCAGCAGCTACCCGAAGACAGGTCCTTTAGGAGGCTACGAGCAGTACTTC.

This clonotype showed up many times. Here the CDR3 reads CASSRTGQIYEQYF. The DNA of the CDR3 is TGTGCCAGTTCCAGAACCGGACAGATCTACGAGCAGTACTTC. The rearrangement uses TRBV19 and TRBJ2-7; a weak D match, TRBD1 (6 bases). In germline, CDR1 is LNHDA, CDR2 SQIVND (reference sequence). There are 14 residues in the CDR3. Deletions cut 8 bases from V and 3 bases from J, with 17 bases between.

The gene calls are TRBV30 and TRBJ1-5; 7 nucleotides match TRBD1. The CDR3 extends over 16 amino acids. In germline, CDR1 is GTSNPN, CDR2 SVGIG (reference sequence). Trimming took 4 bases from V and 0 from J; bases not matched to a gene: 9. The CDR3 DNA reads TGTGCCTGGACATTATCCGGGACAGATAGCAATCAGCCCCAGCATTTT. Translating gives CAWTLSGTDSNQPQHF.

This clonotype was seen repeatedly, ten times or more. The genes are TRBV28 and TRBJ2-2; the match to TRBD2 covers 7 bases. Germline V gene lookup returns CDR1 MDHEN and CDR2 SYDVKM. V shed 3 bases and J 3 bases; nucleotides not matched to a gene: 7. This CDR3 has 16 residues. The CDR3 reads CASSLWAGVDTGELFF. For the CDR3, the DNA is TGTGCCAGCAGTTTGTGGGCGGGAGTGGACACCGGGGAGCTGTTTTTT. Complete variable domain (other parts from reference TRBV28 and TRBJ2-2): DVKVTQSSRYLVKRTGEKVFLECVQDMDHENMFWYRQDPGLGLRLIYFSYDVKMKEKGDIPEGYSVSREKKERFSLILESASTNQTSMYLCASSLWAGVDTGELFFGEGSRLTVL.

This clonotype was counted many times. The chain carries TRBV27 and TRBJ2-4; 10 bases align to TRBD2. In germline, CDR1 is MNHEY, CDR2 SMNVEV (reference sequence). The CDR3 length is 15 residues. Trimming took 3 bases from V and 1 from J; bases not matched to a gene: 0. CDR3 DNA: TGTGCCAGCAGTTTTAGCGGGAGGGCCAAAAACATTCAGTACTTC. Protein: CASSFSGRAKNIQYF.